The clone carrying this TCR beta chain is classed as large. This beta chain lies outside the target of a library built for alpha chains; its clone size means little. A single record per CDR3 protein comes from TCRdb applying MiXCR to the 5' RACE reads. The sample yields about 900 distinct CDR3 sequences, 38% seen once. Time point indicated: sample taken at primary tumor resection. CDR1 is MDHEN, CDR2 SYDVKM, per germline. The CDR3 covers 13 residues. V shed 5 bases and J shed 1 base, with 8 bases lying between them. The data were obtained in a study of spatial heterogeneity in lung cancer. At the level of the study: Beta-chain sequences consistently outnumbered alpha-chain sequences in detection. Within raw reads, each unique TCR and UMI combination appeared on average more than ten times.

The receptor was isolated from a male donor with early-stage non-small cell lung cancer. Sequencing was performed on normal lung tissue next to the tumor, taken at surgery. V and J are TRBV28 and TRBJ2-5, with D hard to call. The CDR3 loop reads CASSPGSQETQYF. CDR3 coding DNA: TGTGCCAGCAGTCCAGGATCCCAAGAGACCCAGTACTTC.